The 20 T cell receptor beta chains given below trace back to one sample, sequenced in a study of blood T cell repertoires in COVID-19. Profiling relied on immunoSEQ multiplex PCR, and the TCRdb table lists in-frame clones only, not all of them. The sample contains around 150,000 clones, 76% of which appear only once. The sequencing input was peripheral blood. The receptors stem from a man between 60 and 70 years old with acute or convalescent COVID-19.

V is TRBV5-6 and J is TRBJ1-2; D is perhaps TRBD1 (5 bases). Germline CDR1 SGHDT, CDR2 YYEEEE. V shed 4 bases and J shed 3 bases, with 10 bases lying between them. The CDR3 has 13 residues. CDR3 DNA: TGTGCCAGCAGCCTACAGGCCTACTATGGCTACACCTTC. Translation: CASSLQAYYGYTF.

This chain connects TRBV6-5 to TRBJ1-1; weak D call: TRBD1 (5 bases). With 0 bases removed from V and 0 bases from J, the gap between germline ends came to 8 bases. CDR3 length: 15 residues. The germline gives CDR1 MNHEY, CDR2 SVGAGI. The CDR3 is CASSYSDTLNTEAFF. CDR3 in DNA: TGTGCCAGCAGTTACTCGGACACCTTGAACACTGAAGCTTTCTTT.

The chain recombines TRBV6-5 with TRBJ2-5; 7 bases map to TRBD2. V lost 0 bases, J lost 5 bases, and 9 bases stayed unmatched. The CDR3 covers 16 residues. Germline CDR1 is MNHEY and CDR2 is SVGAGI. CDR3 sequence: CASSYSNTAGDETQYF. CDR3 DNA sequence: TGTGCCAGCAGTTACTCGAATACGGCGGGGGACGAGACCCAGTACTTC.

DNA for the CDR3: TGTGCCATCAGTGAGGGAGGACAGGGAACCCCTGGGGCCAACGTCCTGACTTTC. Its translation: CAISEGGQGTPGANVLTF. This sequence joins TRBV10-3 and TRBJ2-6; TRBD1 agrees at 8 bases. The V and J ends lost 2 bases and 2 bases, in that order; junction bases with no gene match: 8. The CDR3 covers 18 residues. CDR1 ENHRY and CDR2 SYGVKD come from the germline V gene.

V usage is TRBV7-7 and J usage is TRBJ2-1; D might be TRBD2 (6 bases). This CDR3 contains 14 residues. Germline V CDR1 and CDR2: SSHAT, FNYEAQ (reference sequence). V was pared by 5 bases and J by 5 bases, with 13 bases between. The chain's CDR3 is CASSLTRGDNEQFF. As DNA, the CDR3 is TGTGCCAGCAGCCTGACTAGGGGCGACAATGAGCAGTTCTTC.

The V and J genes are TRBV7-8 and TRBJ2-5; D is possibly TRBD1 (7 bases). The germline V gene has CDR1 SGHVS and CDR2 FQNEAQ. The CDR3 covers 16 residues. The V end was cut by 2 bases, the J end by 5 bases, with 18 bases between. As DNA, the CDR3 is TGTGCCAGCAGCTTAAACAGGGGAGGTCTTCGGGAGACCCAGTACTTC. This translates into CASSLNRGGLRETQYF.

This clone was counted a few times. The V call is TRBV28, the J call TRBJ2-7, with 7 bases that match TRBD1. Trimming at V came to 7 bases and at J to 2 bases, leaving 5 bases not matched to a gene. Germline V CDR1 and CDR2: MDHEN, SYDVKM. CDR3 length equals 13 residues. The CDR3 here is CASKRTGTYEQYF. The CDR3 DNA sequence: TGTGCCAGCAAAAGGACAGGAACCTACGAGCAGTACTTC.

This chain joins TRBV5-1 and TRBJ2-1; D uncertain. V lost 5 bases to trimming and J lost 5 bases, with 8 bases between them. This CDR3 region has 12 residues. Germline V gene data show CDR1 as SGHRS and CDR2 as YFSETQ. The CDR3 DNA follows: TGCGCCAGCAGGGTGCAGAACAATGAGCAGTTCTTC. As protein: CASRVQNNEQFF.

The rearrangement uses TRBV3-1 (or the pseudogene TRBV3-2) and TRBJ2-5, with 11 nucleotides matching TRBD2. Germline V gene data show CDR1 as LGHDT and CDR2 as YNNKEL (reference sequence). The length of the CDR3 is 18 residues. V gave up 1 base and J gave up 1 base; unmatched junction bases: 8. CDR3 nucleotide sequence: TGTGCCAGCAGCCAAGTATTAGCGGGAGGGGGCCCCCAAGAGACCCAGTACTTC. This encodes CASSQVLAGGGPQETQYF.

V is TRBV19 and J is TRBJ1-6; 7 nucleotides agree with TRBD1. The germline CDR1 and CDR2 sequences are LNHDA and SQIVND (reference sequence). V lost 6 bases, J lost 9 bases, and 2 bases stayed unmatched. There are 12 residues in the CDR3. The CDR3 coding sequence is TGTGCCAGTAGAGGGGGCGGTTCACCCCTCCACTTT. As protein: CASRGGGSPLHF.

This clone appeared a few times. The V and J genes are TRBV20-1 and TRBJ2-7; no firm D call. The CDR3 consists of 11 residues. V lost 3 bases to trimming and J lost 5 bases, with 8 bases between them. Looked up from germline, CDR1 is DFQATT and CDR2 is SNEGSKA (reference sequence). The CDR3 is CSARRYNEQYF. The CDR3 coding sequence is TGCAGTGCTAGGCGGTACAACGAGCAGTACTTC.

This sequence joins TRBV27 and TRBJ2-2, with a weak D call TRBD1 (6 bases). V gave up 4 bases and J gave up 3 bases, with 15 bases separating them. The germline CDR1 and CDR2 sequences are MNHEY and SMNVEV (reference sequence). The CDR3 extends over 16 amino acids. The CDR3 sequence: CASSSLGQGHTGELFF. The CDR3 DNA sequence: TGTGCCAGCAGTTCCCTCGGGCAGGGGCACACCGGGGAGCTGTTTTTT.

The V and J genes are TRBV5-1 and TRBJ2-3; 7 nucleotides agree with TRBD2. The CDR3 loop spans 16 amino acids. Germline lookup yields CDR1 SGHRS and CDR2 YFSETQ. V shed 0 bases, J shed 2 bases, and the junction held 6 bases outside the gene matches. The CDR3 nucleotides read TGCGCCAGCAGCTTGGCAGCGGGGCATAACACAGATACGCAGTATTTT. Encoded protein: CASSLAAGHNTDTQYF.

The rearrangement links TRBV29-1 to TRBJ2-7; 13 nucleotides match TRBD2. V was pared by 6 bases and J by 7 bases, with 12 bases of the junction left unmatched. Germline V gives CDR1 SQVTM, CDR2 ANQGSEA. This CDR3 region has 15 residues. CDR3 sequence (DNA): TGCAGCGTCGCCCGGGTGACTAGCGGGGGGAGGGAGCAGTACTTC. It translates to CSVARVTSGGREQYF.

The chain recombines TRBV18 with TRBJ2-7; D gene unclear. Trimming pared 4 bases from V and 5 bases from J, leaving 6 bases between. Germline assignment: CDR1 KGHSH and CDR2 LQKENI. The CDR3 has 11 amino acids. The CDR3 DNA follows: TGTGCCAGCTCACGGCAGAACGAGCAGTACTTC. Protein: CASSRQNEQYF.

This chain uses TRBV3-1 (or the pseudogene TRBV3-2) with TRBJ2-7, with a possible D match to TRBD2 (6 bases). From germline, CDR1 is LGHDT and CDR2 YNNKEL (reference sequence). Trimming left V 0 bases short and J 2 bases short, with 17 bases between. The CDR3 has 17 residues. In nucleotides, the CDR3 is TGTGCCAGCAGCCAAGATCGTCGGGGACTTACTCCCTACGAGCAGTACTTC. Translated, it gives CASSQDRRGLTPYEQYF.

The J gene is TRBJ2-2, the V gene TRBV7-9, with D maybe TRBD2 (5 bases). The V and J ends lost 4 bases and 3 bases respectively, with 15 bases between them. The germline CDR1 and CDR2 sequences are SEHNR and FQNEAQ (reference sequence). CDR3 length: 16 residues. The CDR3 DNA sequence: TGTGCCAGCAGCTCCTATCGCGGACTTTACACCGGGGAGCTGTTTTTT. Protein product: CASSSYRGLYTGELFF.

The genes are TRBV4-2 and TRBJ2-5; 9 bases line up with TRBD2. Germline loops: CDR1 LGHNA, CDR2 YNFKEQ. The CDR3 runs to 15 residues. V shed 4 bases, J shed 4 bases, and the junction held 7 bases outside the gene matches. CDR3 residues: CASSPLGAGGETQYF. In DNA form, the CDR3 reads TGTGCCAGCAGCCCCCTCGGAGCGGGAGGAGAGACCCAGTACTTC.

The chain recombines TRBV19 with TRBJ2-7, with TRBD2 matching over 11 bases. V trimming: 3 bases; J trimming: 3 bases; junction bases outside the gene matches: 1. Germline V gene sequence: CDR1 LNHDA, CDR2 SQIVND (reference sequence). This CDR3 is 14 amino acids long. This CDR3 reads CASSMGLAVYEQYF. As DNA, the CDR3 is TGTGCCAGTAGTATGGGACTAGCGGTCTACGAGCAGTACTTC. The full variable domain, in which reference TRBV19 and TRBJ2-7 provide the parts outside the CDR3, is DGGITQSPKYLFRKEGQNVTLSCEQNLNHDAMYWYRQDPGQGLRLIYYSQIVNDFQKGDIAEGYSVSREKKESFPLTVTSAQKNPTAFYLCASSMGLAVYEQYFGPGTRLTVT.

This clone was detected many times. The chain is built from TRBV10-3 and TRBJ1-5; 7 bases are shared with TRBD1. CDR3 size: 14 residues. The V segment lost 8 bases and the J segment 0 bases; nucleotides outside the gene matches: 4. CDR1 and CDR2 from the germline V gene are ENHRY and SYGVKD. The CDR3 reads CAIGTDYSNQPQHF. As DNA, the CDR3 is TGTGCCATCGGGACAGACTATAGCAATCAGCCCCAGCATTTT.